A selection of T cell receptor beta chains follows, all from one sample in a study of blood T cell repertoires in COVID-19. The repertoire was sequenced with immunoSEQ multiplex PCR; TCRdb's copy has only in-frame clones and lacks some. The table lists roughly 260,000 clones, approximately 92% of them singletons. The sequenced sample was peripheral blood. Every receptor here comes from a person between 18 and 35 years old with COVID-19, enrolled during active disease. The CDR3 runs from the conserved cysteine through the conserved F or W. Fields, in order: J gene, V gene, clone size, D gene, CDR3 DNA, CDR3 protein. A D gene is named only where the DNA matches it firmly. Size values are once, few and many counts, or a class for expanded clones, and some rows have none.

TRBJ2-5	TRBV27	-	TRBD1	TGTGCCAGCAGTTTATTTGGGCTCGGGGGACAGGGCTGGGAGACCCAGTACTTC	CASSLFGLGGQGWETQYF
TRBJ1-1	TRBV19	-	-	TGTGCCAGTAGTATGCAGGCCCTGAACACTGAAGCTTTCTTT	CASSMQALNTEAFF
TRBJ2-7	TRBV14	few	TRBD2	TGTGCCAGCAGCCAGAAGACTAGCGGGAGGGCGGCGCAGTACTTC	CASSQKTSGRAAQYF
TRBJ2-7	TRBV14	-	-	TGTGCCAGCAGCCAAACAGGGTCGTGGGTCTCCTACGAGCAGTACTTC	CASSQTGSWVSYEQYF
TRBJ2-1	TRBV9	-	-	TGTGCCAGCAGCGTAGATCGCAGCGGGCCCGCTTCGTTCTTC	CASSVDRSGPASFF
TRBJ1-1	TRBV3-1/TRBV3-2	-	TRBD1	TGTGCCAGCAGCCTTCGGACAGGGGCTGGAGCTTTCTTT	CASSLRTGAGAFF
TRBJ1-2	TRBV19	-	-	TGTGCCAGTAGCCCTGCAGAAGGAAGGGGCTATGGCTACACCTTC	CASSPAEGRGYGYTF
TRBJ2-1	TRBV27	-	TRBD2	TGTGCCAGCAGTCCCCGGGGAGCGGGAGTGCGAGAGCAGTTCTTC	CASSPRGAGVREQFF
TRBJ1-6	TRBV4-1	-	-	TGCGCCAGCAGCCAAGATTGGGCAACGACTAATTCACCCCTCCACTTT	CASSQDWATTNSPLHF
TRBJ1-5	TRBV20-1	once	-	TGCAGTGCAAGTCGGGGTTTCATTAGCAATCAGCCCCAGCATTTT	CSASRGFISNQPQHF
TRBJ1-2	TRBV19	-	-	TGTGCCAGTAGTATACCCAGGGACTATGGCTACACCTTC	CASSIPRDYGYTF
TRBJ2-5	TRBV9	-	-	TGTGCCAGCAGCCCAGCCCAGGGCCAAGAGACCCAGTACTTC	CASSPAQGQETQYF
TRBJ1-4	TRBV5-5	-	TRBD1	TGTGCCAGCAGCTTGTATGGGGACAGGGACGAAAAACTGTTTTTT	CASSLYGDRDEKLFF
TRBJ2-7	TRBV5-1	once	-	TGCGCCAGCAGCATGGAGAGCTCCTACGAGCAGTACTTC	CASSMESSYEQYF
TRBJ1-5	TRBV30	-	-	TGTGCCTGGAGAGAGGGGGAGAATCAGCCCCAGCATTTT	CAWREGENQPQHF
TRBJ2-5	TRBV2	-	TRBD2	TGTGCCAGCAGTGAAATCGCGGGGGGGGTAGAGACCCAGTACTTC	CASSEIAGGVETQYF
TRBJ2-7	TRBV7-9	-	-	TGTGCCAGCAGCCAGTCATCGGAGGTGAGAGAGCAGTACTTC	CASSQSSEVREQYF
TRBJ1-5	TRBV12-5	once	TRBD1	TGTGCTAGTGGTTTGGGACAGGGCCATCAGCCCCAGCATTTT	CASGLGQGHQPQHF
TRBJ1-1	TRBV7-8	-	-	TGTGCCAGCAGCCGTAGTCGGGGGACCGCTTTGAACACTGAAGCTTTCTTT	CASSRSRGTALNTEAFF
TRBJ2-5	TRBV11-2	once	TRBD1	TGTGCCAGCAGCTTACAGGGGACAGCGGAAGAGACCCAGTACTTC	CASSLQGTAEETQYF
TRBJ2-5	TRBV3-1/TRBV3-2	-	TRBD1	TGTGCCAGCAGCCAGCGGACAGGGGTCGTGGAGACCCAGTACTTC	CASSQRTGVVETQYF
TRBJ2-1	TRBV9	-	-	TGTGCCAGCAGCGTAACGGGAGCCCCCTACAATGAGCAGTTCTTC	CASSVTGAPYNEQFF
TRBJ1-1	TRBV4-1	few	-	TGCGCCAGCAGCCAAGGGGACTTTATGAACACTGAAGCTTTCTTT	CASSQGDFMNTEAFF
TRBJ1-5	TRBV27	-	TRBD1	TGTGCCAGCAGGTTACAGGGGGCGGATCAGCCCCAGCATTTT	CASRLQGADQPQHF
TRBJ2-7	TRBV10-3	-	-	TGTGCCATCAGTGAGGGAGCGGACAGTTCCTACGAGCAGTACTTC	CAISEGADSSYEQYF
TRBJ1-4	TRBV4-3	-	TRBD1	TGCGCCAGCAGCCAAGATCAAATCGGGACAGCAACTAATGAAAAACTGTTTTTT	CASSQDQIGTATNEKLFF
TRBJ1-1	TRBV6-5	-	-	TGTGCCAGCAGTAACCCAGCAGGAGGAAACACTGAAGCTTTCTTT	CASSNPAGGNTEAFF
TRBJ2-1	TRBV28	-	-	TGTGCCAGCAGTCAAATCTACAATGAGCAGTTCTTC	CASSQIYNEQFF
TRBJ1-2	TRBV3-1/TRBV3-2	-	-	TGTGCCAGCAGCCAAGTTGTGGGGGCGGACTATGGCTACACCTTC	CASSQVVGADYGYTF
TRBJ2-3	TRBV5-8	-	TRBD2	TGTGCCAGCAGCGGGGGGACTAGCGGGAGAAATACGCAGTATTTT	CASSGGTSGRNTQYF
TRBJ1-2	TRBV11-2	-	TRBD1	TGTGCCAGCAGCTTAGAAAGGACAGGGGATGGCTACACCTTC	CASSLERTGDGYTF
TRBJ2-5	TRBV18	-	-	TGTGCCAGCTCACCGAACGGGGGTTGGGAGACCCAGTACTTC	CASSPNGGWETQYF